This TCR beta chain was recovered during a study of radiotherapy plus CTLA-4 blockade in lung cancer. Overall study context: Objective responses occurred in 15% to 20% of patients; roughly 31% had disease control.

Ipilimumab-mediated CTLA-4 blockade plus focal radiation was given to patients having chemo-refractory metastatic non-small-cell lung cancer. Libraries were prepared by immunoSEQ multiplex PCR; TCRdb keeps only in-frame clonotypes and omits some of them. The table lists roughly 55,000 clones, around 68% of them singletons, with approximately 8.3% in the top ten. This clone was counted at least ten times. Its antigen is unidentified. Study-wide findings and caveats: After radiotherapy and ipilimumab, tumor-derived clones expanded in peripheral blood. Per reports, early blood T cell clone dynamics, plus interferon-beta, forecast response most strongly.

The ends were cut back, 1 base at V and 7 bases at J, with 14 bases in the middle. Germline CDR1 SGHTA, CDR2 FQGNSA. The length of the CDR3 is 15 residues. V gene TRBV7-2 combines with J gene TRBJ1-5; tentative D call: TRBD1 (5 bases). The source of this sequence is a human donor with non-small cell lung cancer whose response to radiotherapy plus ipilimumab could not be evaluated. The specimen was peripheral blood, collected from a patient treated with radiotherapy plus ipilimumab. CDR3 residues: CASSLGQGVGQPQHF. DNA of the CDR3: TGTGCCAGCAGCTTAGGGCAAGGGGTTGGGCAGCCCCAGCATTTT.